This T cell receptor (beta chain) was observed in a study of beta chain features in type 1 diabetes. Study findings and constraints: In type 1 diabetes patients, VDJ junctions had fewer insertions; deletions at these junctions were more frequent. The naive, central memory and Treg TCRB repertoires of patients appeared to be more similar to one another than those of healthy donors. Among patients with Type 1 diabetes, TCRB CDR3s were moderately but significantly shorter in every one of the four CD4+ subsets.

Purity of each sorted population was above 98%. Only a few counts were recorded for this clone. Antigen unknown. This CDR3 has 15 amino acids. The germline V gene encodes CDR1 MNHEY and CDR2 SMNVEV (reference sequence). J gave up 2 bases and V 1 base, and 4 bases lay outside the gene matches. Of the isolated RNA, all was reverse transcribed, and so the sequenced material was expressed TCRB transcripts. Naive, central memory and regulatory T cell samples averaged roughly 3.5 million immunoSEQ reads each. Data came from immunoSEQ multiplex PCR; TCRdb stores just in-frame clones and leaves some out. Of approximately 250,000 clones listed, under 20% are singletons.

The V gene is TRBV27, the J gene TRBJ2-5; 7 bases match TRBD1. The specimen was naive CD4+ T cells from blood. This sequence was found in a man aged 25-45 years with type 1 diabetes. The CDR3 region is CASSLWPGGQETQYF. Here the CDR3 DNA reads TGTGCCAGCAGTTTATGGCCAGGGGGTCAAGAGACCCAGTACTTC.